The entry below gives a single T cell receptor beta chain sequence along with its context. Only in-frame clones appear in the TCRdb table, and some are missing; sequencing was by immunoSEQ multiplex PCR. This table has about 680,000 clones, around 90% appearing once. V was pared by 1 base and J by 3 bases, with 12 bases between. Germline assignment: CDR1 SGHTA and CDR2 FQGTGA. This CDR3 region has 16 residues. Treatment noted: approximately 18 received Ad26.COV2.S at low or high dose, single or two shots; 5 received placebo; per-sample allocation not given. Each sample was drawn 63 days after the first injection (of vaccine or placebo). The data are from a study of Ad26.COV2.S vaccination and SARS-CoV-2 variants. The wider study: It was the COV1001 Ad26.COV2.S trial arm that included the donor. Once, or twice with 56 days between doses, Ad26.COV2.S was given intramuscularly.

The rearrangement links TRBV7-3 to TRBJ2-2; D might be TRBD1 (6 bases). The clonotype originates from a person between 18 and 60 years old who received the Ad26.COV2.S COVID-19 vaccine or a placebo. The sample in question was peripheral blood, obtained in a trial of Ad26.COV2.S vaccine versus placebo. The CDR3 DNA reads TGTGCCAGCAGCTTAATTGGGGGCGCGCACACCGGGGAGCTGTTTTTT. Translation gives CASSLIGGAHTGELFF.